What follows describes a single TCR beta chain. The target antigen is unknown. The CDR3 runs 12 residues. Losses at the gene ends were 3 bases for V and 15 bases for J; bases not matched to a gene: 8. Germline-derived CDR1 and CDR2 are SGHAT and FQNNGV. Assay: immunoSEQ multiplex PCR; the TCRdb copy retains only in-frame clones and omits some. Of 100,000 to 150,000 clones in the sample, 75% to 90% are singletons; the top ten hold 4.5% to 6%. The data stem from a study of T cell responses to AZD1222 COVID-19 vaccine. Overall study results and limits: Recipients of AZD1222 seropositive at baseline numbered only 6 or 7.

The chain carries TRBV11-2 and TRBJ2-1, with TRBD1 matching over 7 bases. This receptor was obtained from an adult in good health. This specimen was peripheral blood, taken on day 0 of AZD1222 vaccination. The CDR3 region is CASSFNRGVGFF. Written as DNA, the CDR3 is TGTGCCAGCAGCTTCAACAGGGGAGTAGGGTTCTTC.